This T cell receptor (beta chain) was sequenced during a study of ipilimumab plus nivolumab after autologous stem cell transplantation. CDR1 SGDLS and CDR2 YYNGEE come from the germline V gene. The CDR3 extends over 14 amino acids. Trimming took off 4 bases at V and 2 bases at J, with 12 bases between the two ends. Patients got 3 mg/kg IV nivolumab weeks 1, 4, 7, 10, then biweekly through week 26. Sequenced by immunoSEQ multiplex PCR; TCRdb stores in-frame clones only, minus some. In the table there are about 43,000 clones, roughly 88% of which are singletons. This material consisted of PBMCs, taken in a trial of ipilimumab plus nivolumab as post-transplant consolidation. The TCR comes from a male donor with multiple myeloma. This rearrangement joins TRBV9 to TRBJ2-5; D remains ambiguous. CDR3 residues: CASSSTVRQETQYF. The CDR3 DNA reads TGTGCCAGCAGCTCCACGGTGAGGCAAGAGACCCAGTACTTC.